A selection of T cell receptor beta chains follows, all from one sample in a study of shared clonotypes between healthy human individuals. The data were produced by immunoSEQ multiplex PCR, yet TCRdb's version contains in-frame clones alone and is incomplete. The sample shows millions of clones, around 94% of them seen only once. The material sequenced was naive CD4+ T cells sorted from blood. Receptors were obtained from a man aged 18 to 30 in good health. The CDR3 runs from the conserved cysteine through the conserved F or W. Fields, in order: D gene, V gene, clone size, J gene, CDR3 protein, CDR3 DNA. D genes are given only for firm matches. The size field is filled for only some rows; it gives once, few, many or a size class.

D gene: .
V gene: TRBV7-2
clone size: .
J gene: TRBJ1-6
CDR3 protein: CASSLQGWDSPLHF
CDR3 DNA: TGTGCCAGCAGCTTACAGGGATGGGATTCACCCCTCCACTTT

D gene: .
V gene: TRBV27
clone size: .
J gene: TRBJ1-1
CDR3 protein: CASSYSEGSTEAFF
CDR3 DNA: TGTGCCAGCAGTTATTCGGAGGGCAGCACTGAAGCTTTCTTT

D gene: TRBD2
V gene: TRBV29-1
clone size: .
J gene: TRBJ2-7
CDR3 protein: CSVKAGGPGEQYF
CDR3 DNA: TGCAGCGTTAAAGCGGGAGGGCCCGGCGAGCAGTACTTC

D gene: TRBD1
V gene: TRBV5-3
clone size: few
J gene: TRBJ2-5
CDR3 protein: CARSAYRGRKETQYF
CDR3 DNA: TGTGCCAGAAGCGCGTACAGGGGGCGCAAAGAGACCCAGTACTTC

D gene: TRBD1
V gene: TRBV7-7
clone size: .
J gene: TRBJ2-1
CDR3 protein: CASSLGQGARNEQFF
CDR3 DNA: TGTGCTAGCAGCTTAGGACAGGGGGCGCGGAATGAGCAGTTCTTC

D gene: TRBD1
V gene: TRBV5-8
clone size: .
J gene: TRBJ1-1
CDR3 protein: CASSPGQMNTEAFF
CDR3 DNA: TGTGCCAGCAGCCCGGGACAGATGAACACTGAAGCTTTCTTT

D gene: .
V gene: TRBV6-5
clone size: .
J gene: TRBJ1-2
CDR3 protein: CASSYSYGGGKGYTF
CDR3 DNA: TGTGCCAGCAGTTACTCGTACGGCGGAGGGAAGGGCTACACCTTC

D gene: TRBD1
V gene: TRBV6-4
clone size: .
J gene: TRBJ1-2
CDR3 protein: CASRPGQGAISGYTF
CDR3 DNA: TGTGCCAGCAGACCGGGACAGGGGGCGATTTCTGGCTACACCTTC

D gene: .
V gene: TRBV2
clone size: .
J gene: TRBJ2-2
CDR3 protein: CASRGGNTGELFF
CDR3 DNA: TGTGCCAGCCGGGGAGGGAACACCGGGGAGCTGTTTTTT

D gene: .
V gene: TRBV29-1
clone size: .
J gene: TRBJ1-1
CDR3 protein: CSVGGTGLSSTEAFF
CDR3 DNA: TGCAGCGTTGGGGGAACAGGGTTATCTAGCACTGAAGCTTTCTTT

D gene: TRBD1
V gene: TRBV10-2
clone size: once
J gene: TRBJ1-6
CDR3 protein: CASSEVTGGSSPLHF
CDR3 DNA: TGCGCCAGCAGTGAAGTTACAGGGGGTAGTTCACCCCTCCACTTT

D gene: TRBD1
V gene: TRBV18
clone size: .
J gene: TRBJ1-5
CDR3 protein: CASSPRTGNSNQPQHF
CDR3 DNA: TGTGCCAGCTCACCTCGGACAGGGAATAGCAATCAGCCCCAGCATTTT

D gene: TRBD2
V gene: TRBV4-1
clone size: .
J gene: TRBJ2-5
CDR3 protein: CASSQGASGEVETQYF
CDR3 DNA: TGCGCCAGCAGCCAAGGGGCTAGCGGGGAGGTGGAGACCCAGTACTTC

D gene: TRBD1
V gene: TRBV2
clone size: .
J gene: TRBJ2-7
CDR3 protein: CASNNRGYEQYF
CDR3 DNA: TGTGCCAGCAATAACAGGGGGTACGAGCAGTACTTC

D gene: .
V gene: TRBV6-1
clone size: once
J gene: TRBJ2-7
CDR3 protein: CASSASGLVGEQYF
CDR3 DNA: TGTGCCAGCAGTGCCTCGGGCCTCGTCGGGGAGCAGTACTTC

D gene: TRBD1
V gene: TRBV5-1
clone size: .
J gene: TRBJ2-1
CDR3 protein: CASSLEGTGSYNEQFF
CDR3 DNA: TGCGCCAGCAGCTTGGAGGGGACAGGGTCCTACAATGAGCAGTTCTTC

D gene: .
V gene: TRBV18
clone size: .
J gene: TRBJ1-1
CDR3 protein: CASSPPGRGNTEAFF
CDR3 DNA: TGTGCCAGCTCACCACCGGGCAGGGGAAACACTGAAGCTTTCTTT

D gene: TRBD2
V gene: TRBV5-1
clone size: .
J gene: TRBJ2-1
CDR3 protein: CASSWTSGKGNEQFF
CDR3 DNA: TGCGCCAGCAGCTGGACTAGCGGGAAAGGGAATGAGCAGTTCTTC

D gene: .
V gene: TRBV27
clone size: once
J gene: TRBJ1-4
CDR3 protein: CASRRSGNEKLFF
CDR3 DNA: TGTGCCTCACGAAGGTCCGGGAATGAAAAACTGTTTTTT

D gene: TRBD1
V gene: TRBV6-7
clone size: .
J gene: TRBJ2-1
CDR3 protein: CASRWTGNNEQFF
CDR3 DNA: TGTGCCAGCAGGTGGACAGGGAACAATGAGCAGTTCTTC

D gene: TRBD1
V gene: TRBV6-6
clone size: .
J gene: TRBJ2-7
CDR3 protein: CASNAGGSYEQYF
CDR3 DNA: TGTGCCAGCAACGCAGGGGGCTCCTACGAGCAGTACTTC

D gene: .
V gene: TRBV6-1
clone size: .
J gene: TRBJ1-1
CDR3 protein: CASSVPANTEAFF
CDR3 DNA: TGTGCCAGCAGTGTCCCAGCAAACACTGAAGCTTTCTTT

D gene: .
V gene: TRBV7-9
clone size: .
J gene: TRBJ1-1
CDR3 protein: CASSLGLAEAFF
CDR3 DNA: TGTGCCAGCAGCTTAGGTTTAGCTGAAGCTTTCTTT

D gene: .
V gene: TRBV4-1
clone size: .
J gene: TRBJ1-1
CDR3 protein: CASSLRGSNTEAFF
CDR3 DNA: TGTGCCAGCAGCTTACGGGGGTCGAACACTGAAGCTTTCTTT

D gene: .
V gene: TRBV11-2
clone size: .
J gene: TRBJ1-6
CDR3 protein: CASSLAPLSPLHF
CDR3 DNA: TGTGCCAGCAGCTTAGCCCCCCTCTCACCCCTCCACTTT